These 2 T cell receptor beta chains were all obtained from the same sample, sequenced in a study of molecular identifiers for immune sequencing clone quantification. A single record per CDR3 protein comes from TCRdb applying MiXCR to the PCR reads. This table holds 90,000 to 120,000 distinct CDR3 sequences, 36% found once. Sequenced input: naive CD8+ T cells from blood, with Jurkat cell RNA spiked in. Subset: FACS-sorted CD8+CD4-CCR7+CD45RA+ naive T cells. The receptors come from a human donor in good health. Some libraries in this study had Jurkat cell RNA spiked in.

This clonotype was detected ten times or more. V and J are TRBV27 and TRBJ1-1; D remains ambiguous. V gave up 1 base and J gave up 4 bases, with 13 bases separating them. Germline assignment: CDR1 MNHEY and CDR2 SMNVEV (reference sequence). This CDR3 region has 15 residues. In nucleotides, the CDR3 is TGTGCCAGCAGTTTATTGCCGATTAGTGTCACTGAAGCTTTCTTT. Translated, it gives CASSLLPISVTEAFF.

The chain combines TRBV25-1 with TRBJ1-3, with a possible D match to TRBD1 (6 bases). The V and J ends lost 5 bases and 4 bases respectively, with 12 bases between them. This CDR3 comprises 14 residues. CDR1 is MGHDK and CDR2 is SYGVNS in the germline V gene. CDR3 nucleotide sequence: TGTGCCAGCAGTAACAGGGTAACGGGAAACACCATATATTTT. Encoded protein: CASSNRVTGNTIYF.